This T cell receptor (beta chain) came from a study of T cells in Graves' hyperthyroidism and ophthalmopathy. V lost 3 bases and J lost 2, with 20 bases in between. Germline-derived CDR1 and CDR2 are SGDLS and YYNGEE. The CDR3 is 17 residues long. The investigators amplified TCR beta CDR3 regions from RNA transcripts. First-round RT-PCR with HTBI primers amplified the TCR CDR3 region. Using its own MiXCR run on the multiplex PCR reads, TCRdb lists one record per CDR3 protein. The data show hundreds of thousands of distinct CDR3 sequences, roughly 37% seen once. The rearrangement links TRBV9 to TRBJ1-2, with D perhaps TRBD1 (6 bases). The origin of this receptor is a man between 18 and 35 years old with Graves' hyperthyroidism. Material: blood. In DNA form, the CDR3 reads TGTGCCAGCAGCGCAGACCCCTTGACAGGAACAAACTATGGCTACACCTTC. The encoded protein is CASSADPLTGTNYGYTF.